The 21 T cell receptor beta chains presented below share a single source sample, sequenced in a study of T cell responses to AZD1222 COVID-19 vaccine. Sequencing used immunoSEQ multiplex PCR; TCRdb keeps in-frame clones, though not all of them. The data contain some 25,000 clones, about 88% of them seen just once; the ten biggest clones take up 7.5% to 8%. Here the sequenced sample was peripheral blood, taken 28 days after the second AZD1222 dose. Receptors were obtained from an adult who received the AZD1222 COVID-19 vaccine.

The CDR3 bases are TGTGCCAGCAGGATGACAGGGGGGTCCTACGAGCAGTACTTC. Encoded protein: CASRMTGGSYEQYF. V usage is TRBV6-5 and J usage is TRBJ2-7; 9 bases fit TRBD1. This CDR3 spans 14 amino acids. V gave up 6 bases and J gave up 1 base; unmatched junction bases: 4. CDR1 and CDR2 from the germline V gene are MNHEY and SVGAGI.

The chain joins TRBV19 to TRBJ2-2, with 10 bases lining up with TRBD1. Germline CDR1 LNHDA, CDR2 SQIVND (reference sequence). This CDR3 is built from 14 residues. J was trimmed by 4 bases and V by 8 bases; bases with no gene match: 4. The CDR3 sequence: CASRDRGFTGELFF. The CDR3 bases are TGTGCCAGTCGGGACAGGGGTTTCACCGGGGAGCTGTTTTTT.

This rearrangement joins TRBV21-1 to TRBJ2-2; TRBD1 is the table's D call, not checked against the DNA. TRBV21-1 is described as a pseudogene. The CDR3 spans 13 residues. The DNA of the CDR3 is TGTGCCAGCAGGAACAGGGGGCCCGGGGAGCTGTTTTTT. This sequence encodes CASRNRGPGELFF.

Only one count was recorded for this clone. The rearrangement joins TRBV5-8 to TRBJ1-5; the match to TRBD1 covers 7 bases. Unmatched junction bases numbered 6, after V lost 4 bases and J lost 2 bases. The CDR3 spans 15 residues. Germline V gene data show CDR1 as SGHTS and CDR2 as YDEGEE. CDR3 in DNA: TGTGCCAGCAGCCGACAGGGTTCAGGCAATCAGCCCCAGCATTTT. This encodes CASSRQGSGNQPQHF.

The V and J genes are TRBV15 and TRBJ2-3; tentatively, D is TRBD1 (5 bases). Germline loops: CDR1 LNHNV, CDR2 YYDKDF (reference sequence). The CDR3 extends over 17 amino acids. Trimming shortened V by 5 bases and J by 1 base, and 19 bases separated the two germline ends. The chain's CDR3 is CATSPRVAAAGTDTQYF. The CDR3 bases are TGTGCCACCAGCCCCAGGGTTGCGGCCGCGGGCACAGATACGCAGTATTTT.

V is TRBV14 and J is TRBJ2-1; 7 nucleotides match TRBD2. This CDR3 spans 12 amino acids. V was pared by 4 bases and J by 12 bases, with 6 bases of the junction left unmatched. Germline CDR1 SGHDN, CDR2 FVKESK. This CDR3 reads CASSPTGRGQFF. Here the CDR3 DNA reads TGTGCCAGCAGCCCTACGGGGAGGGGGCAGTTCTTC.

J is TRBJ2-7 and V is TRBV3-1 (or the pseudogene TRBV3-2); no clear D gene. V lost 5 bases and J 2 bases, leaving 10 bases between the germline ends. The germline V gene encodes CDR1 LGHDT and CDR2 YNNKEL (reference sequence). The CDR3 has 13 amino acids. CDR3 residues: CASSRSLAYEQYF. CDR3 DNA: TGTGCCAGCAGCAGGTCCCTTGCCTACGAGCAGTACTTC.

This chain connects TRBV7-9 to TRBJ1-5; 8 bases line up with TRBD1. The germline CDR1 and CDR2 sequences are SEHNR and FQNEAQ (reference sequence). The CDR3 runs 17 residues. After removal of 5 bases from V and 0 bases from J, the junction contained 9 bases not matched to a gene. The CDR3 sequence: CASSVGQEGGSNQPQHF. The CDR3 DNA reads TGTGCCAGCAGCGTGGGACAGGAAGGGGGTAGCAATCAGCCCCAGCATTTT.

This rearrangement joins TRBV5-1 to TRBJ1-2; D uncertain. CDR3 length: 12 residues. The V gene lost 0 bases and the J gene lost 8 bases, with 8 bases spanning the gap. Germline V lookup: CDR1 SGHRS, CDR2 YFSETQ. The CDR3 loop is CASSLGHTGYTF. CDR3 nucleotides: TGCGCCAGCAGCTTGGGACACACAGGCTACACCTTC. Supplemented by reference TRBV5-1 and TRBJ1-2, the full variable domain reads KAGVTQTPRYLIKTRGQQVTLSCSPISGHRSVSWYQQTPGQGLQFLFEYFSETQRNKGNFPGRFSGRQFSNSRSEMNVSTLELGDSALYLCASSLGHTGYTFGSGTRLTVV.

The gene calls are TRBV18 and TRBJ2-7; tentatively, D is TRBD1 (5 bases). V was cut by 2 bases and J by 2 bases, with 10 bases left in between. Germline V gene data show CDR1 as KGHSH and CDR2 as LQKENI. The CDR3 consists of 14 residues. The CDR3 loop reads CASSPNTGTYEQYF. DNA for the CDR3: TGTGCCAGCTCACCAAACACAGGCACCTACGAGCAGTACTTC.

The rearrangement links TRBV5-1 to TRBJ2-5; 8 positions match TRBD2. The CDR3 loop spans 15 amino acids. Germline trimming cut 3 bases from V and 5 bases from J; bases unmatched to any gene: 9. Germline V gives CDR1 SGHRS, CDR2 YFSETQ. The CDR3 DNA reads TGCGCCAGCAGCTCCATCGGGGGGGCCTTGGAGACCCAGTACTTC. Residues: CASSSIGGALETQYF. The whole variable domain, filled in from reference TRBV5-1 and TRBJ2-5, reads KAGVTQTPRYLIKTRGQQVTLSCSPISGHRSVSWYQQTPGQGLQFLFEYFSETQRNKGNFPGRFSGRQFSNSRSEMNVSTLELGDSALYLCASSSIGGALETQYFGPGTRLLVL.

CDR3 sequence (DNA): TGTGCCAGCACCATGGGAGGGACCTTTAATAATTCACCCCTCCACTTT. Amino acid sequence: CASTMGGTFNNSPLHF. This chain connects TRBV28 to TRBJ1-6, with D perhaps matching TRBD1 (5 bases). This CDR3 region has 16 residues. Germline values: CDR1 MDHEN, CDR2 SYDVKM. V shed 7 bases and J shed 5 bases, with 18 bases lying between them.

This clone has a single count. The genes are TRBV28 and TRBJ2-1, with D unresolved. CDR3 length: 12 residues. Germline CDR1 and CDR2: MDHEN and SYDVKM. V lost 4 bases to trimming and J lost 7 bases, with 8 bases between them. The CDR3 region is CASSSPPNEQFF. CDR3 sequence (DNA): TGTGCCAGCAGTTCCCCTCCGAATGAGCAGTTCTTC. Full variable domain (rest looked up from reference TRBV28 and TRBJ2-1): DVKVTQSSRYLVKRTGEKVFLECVQDMDHENMFWYRQDPGLGLRLIYFSYDVKMKEKGDIPEGYSVSREKKERFSLILESASTNQTSMYLCASSSPPNEQFFGPGTRLTVL.

The V and J genes are TRBV6-5 and TRBJ2-7, with D possibly being TRBD1 (6 bases). Trimming pared 6 bases from V and 0 bases from J, leaving 9 bases between. Germline V gene sequence: CDR1 MNHEY, CDR2 SVGAGI. The CDR3 consists of 13 residues. The CDR3 loop reads CASRTGYSYEQYF. The CDR3, as DNA: TGTGCCAGCAGGACAGGCTACTCCTACGAGCAGTACTTC.

The chain recombines TRBV5-1 with TRBJ1-5; no clear D. Trimming left V 4 bases short and J 4 bases short, with 9 bases between. The CDR3 is 13 amino acids. From germline, CDR1 is SGHRS and CDR2 YFSETQ. As DNA, the CDR3 is TGCGCCAGCAGCAAAGACACTAATCAGCCCCAGCATTTT. Protein sequence: CASSKDTNQPQHF.

The chain joins TRBV29-1 to TRBJ1-1; 9 nucleotides match TRBD1. The CDR3 has 13 amino acids. Germline-derived CDR1 and CDR2 are SQVTM and ANQGSEA. The trim removed 7 bases at V and 4 bases at J, leaving 7 bases unmatched. CDR3 region: CSAADRGFTEAFF. The CDR3 nucleotides read TGCAGCGCCGCGGACAGGGGCTTCACTGAAGCTTTCTTT.

V is TRBV4-1 and J is TRBJ2-2; 14 bases map to TRBD2. CDR3 length: 18 amino acids. The trim removed 3 bases at V and 5 bases at J, leaving 8 bases unmatched. CDR1 is MGHRA and CDR2 is YSYEKL in the germline V gene. In nucleotides, the CDR3 is TGCGCCAGCAGCCATGGGGGACTAGCGGGAGTTGGGACCGGGGAGCTGTTTTTT. This gives the protein CASSHGGLAGVGTGELFF.

J is TRBJ1-1 and V is TRBV5-1; 8 bases align to TRBD1. J gave up 3 bases and V 5 bases, and 12 bases lay outside the gene matches. CDR3 length equals 16 residues. Germline V CDR1 and CDR2: SGHRS, YFSETQ. The CDR3: CASRLGRGQGDTEAFF. DNA for the CDR3: TGCGCCAGCAGACTTGGCAGAGGACAGGGAGACACTGAAGCTTTCTTT.

This clone is termed medium-sized. CDR3 DNA: TGTGCCAGCAGCAAGAAAATCCGACTCAATCAGCCCCAGCATTTT. Translated: CASSKKIRLNQPQHF. V gene TRBV21-1 combines with J gene TRBJ1-5. TRBV21-1 is a recognized pseudogene. CDR3 size: 15 residues.

This chain uses TRBV19 with TRBJ1-5; D unclear. Germline V lookup: CDR1 LNHDA, CDR2 SQIVND (reference sequence). CDR3 length: 12 residues. V was pared by 6 bases and J by 5 bases, with 8 bases between. The CDR3 region has the DNA TGTGCCAGTAGGCATTTGGATCAGCCCCAGCATTTT. Residues: CASRHLDQPQHF. Supplemented by reference TRBV19 and TRBJ1-5, the full variable domain reads DGGITQSPKYLFRKEGQNVTLSCEQNLNHDAMYWYRQDPGQGLRLIYYSQIVNDFQKGDIAEGYSVSREKKESFPLTVTSAQKNPTAFYLCASRHLDQPQHFGDGTRLSIL.

V usage is TRBV6-5 and J usage is TRBJ2-2; D is possibly TRBD1 or TRBD2 (6 bases each). CDR3 size: 15 residues. The V gene's germline CDR1 is MNHEY and CDR2 SVGAGI. The ends were cut back, 5 bases at V and 1 base at J, with 11 bases in the middle. The CDR3 spells CASSQRGVNTGELFF. The DNA of the CDR3 is TGTGCCAGCAGTCAAAGGGGGGTGAACACCGGGGAGCTGTTTTTT.